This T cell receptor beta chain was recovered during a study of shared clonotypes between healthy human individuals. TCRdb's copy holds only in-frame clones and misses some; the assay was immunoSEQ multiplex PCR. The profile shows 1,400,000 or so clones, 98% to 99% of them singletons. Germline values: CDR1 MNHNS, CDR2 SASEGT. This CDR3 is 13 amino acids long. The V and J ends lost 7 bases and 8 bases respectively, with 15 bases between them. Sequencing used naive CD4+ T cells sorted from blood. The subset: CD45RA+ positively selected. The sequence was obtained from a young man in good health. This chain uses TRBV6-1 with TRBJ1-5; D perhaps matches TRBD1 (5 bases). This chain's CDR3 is CASNSQGTEPQHF. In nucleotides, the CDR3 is TGTGCCAGCAATAGTCAGGGAACGGAGCCCCAGCATTTT.